This T cell receptor (beta chain) was obtained from a study of blood T cell repertoires in COVID-19. Across the study: Sources were T cells, B-cell-depleted T cells, or PBMCs; the material itself was cDNA or gDNA.

In the original analysis: How many nucleated cells were present was estimated from reference gene primer amplification. The method was immunoSEQ multiplex PCR; TCRdb's version includes in-frame clones alone and lacks a portion of them. From that table come the V and J calls and clone size; the DNA was used to work out D and trimming. The sample gives a few hundred thousand clones, nearly 90% of which show up once; roughly 1.4% is in the top ten. The ends were cut back, 7 bases at V and 1 base at J, with 10 bases in the middle. The CDR3 has 13 residues. Germline CDR1 and CDR2: SNHLY and FYNNEI. The age range of participants was about 18 to 89 years, with residence in approximately 25 US areas. Up to 2 weeks before entering the study, exposed participants had met a COVID-19 case.

The sequence was obtained from a woman aged 18-35 years who had been exposed to COVID-19. Sequences were obtained from PBMCs or T cells enriched from blood (not recorded which). The rearrangement links TRBV2 to TRBJ1-1; tentative D call: TRBD1 (6 bases). In DNA, the CDR3 is TGTGCCAGCATCGGACAGCCGAACACTGAAGCTTTCTTT. It translates to CASIGQPNTEAFF.